The T cell receptor (beta chain) under discussion was sequenced for a study of control samples from healthy donors and cancer patients. This clone appeared once. Sequencing used immunoSEQ multiplex PCR; TCRdb keeps in-frame clones, though not all of them. Of approximately 100,000 clones detected, roughly 92% appear once; the ten largest clones hold less than 3.5%. Material: blood. The clonotype originates from a human donor in good health. The donor label of this sample is uncertain.

The CDR3 reads CASSKRQGLNTGELFF. The DNA for the CDR3 is TGCGCCAGCAGCAAAAGACAGGGCCTGAACACCGGGGAGCTGTTTTTT. V is TRBV5-1 and J is TRBJ2-2; the match to TRBD1 covers 7 bases. Germline CDR1 and CDR2: SGHRS and YFSETQ. The CDR3 covers 16 residues. The V segment lost 4 bases and the J segment 1 base; nucleotides outside the gene matches: 7.